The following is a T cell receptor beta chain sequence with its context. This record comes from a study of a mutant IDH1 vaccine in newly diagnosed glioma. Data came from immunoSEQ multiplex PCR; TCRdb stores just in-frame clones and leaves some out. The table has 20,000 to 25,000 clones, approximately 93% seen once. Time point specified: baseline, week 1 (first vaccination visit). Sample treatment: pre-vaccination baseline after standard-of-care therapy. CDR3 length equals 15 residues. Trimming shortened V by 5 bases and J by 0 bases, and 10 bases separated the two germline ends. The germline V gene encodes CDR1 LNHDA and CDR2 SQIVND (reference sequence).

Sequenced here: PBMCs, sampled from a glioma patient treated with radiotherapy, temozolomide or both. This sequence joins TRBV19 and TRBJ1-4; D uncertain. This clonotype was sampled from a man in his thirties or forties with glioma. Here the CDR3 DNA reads TGTGCCAGTAGTTCCGGACTGGCAACTAATGAAAAACTGTTTTTT. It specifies CASSSGLATNEKLFF.